One sample yielded the 17 T cell receptor beta chains listed below, sequenced in a study of blood T cell repertoires in COVID-19. Data came from immunoSEQ multiplex PCR; TCRdb stores just in-frame clones and leaves some out. The data show a few hundred thousand clones, 70% to 90% seen once. Sequencing used peripheral blood. The receptors come from a woman under 40 with acute or convalescent COVID-19.

The chain carries TRBV5-8 and TRBJ2-1, with D possibly TRBD1 on 5 matching bases. CDR3 length equals 17 residues. The germline CDR1 and CDR2 sequences are SGHTS and YDEGEE. V lost 1 base to trimming and J lost 0 bases, with 14 bases between them. DNA for the CDR3: TGTGCCAGCAGCTTGTCAAGGGGCGACAGCTCCTACAATGAGCAGTTCTTC. It specifies CASSLSRGDSSYNEQFF.

V and J are TRBV24-1 and TRBJ2-3; 14 bases are a match to TRBD2. Germline V lookup: CDR1 KGHDR, CDR2 SFDVKD. Trimming cost V 4 bases and J 5 bases; bases outside gene matches: 7. The CDR3 consists of 17 residues. The CDR3 region has the DNA TGTGCCACCAGTGACCGGGGACTAGCGGGAGATCAAGATACGCAGTATTTT. This codes for CATSDRGLAGDQDTQYF.

The CDR3 DNA sequence: TGCGCCAGCAGTCCAGGGTATAGCAATCAGCCCCAGCATTTT. Amino acids: CASSPGYSNQPQHF. The chain couples TRBV5-1 to TRBJ1-5; tentatively, D is TRBD1 (5 bases). The CDR3 is made up of 14 amino acids. Germline CDR1 and CDR2: SGHRS and YFSETQ. The V gene lost 5 bases and the J gene lost 0 bases, with 9 bases spanning the gap.

The chain combines TRBV19 with TRBJ1-1; D not resolved. Trimming pared 7 bases from V and 12 bases from J, leaving 21 bases between. CDR1 is LNHDA and CDR2 is SQIVND in the germline V gene (reference sequence). This CDR3 spans 13 amino acids. As DNA, the CDR3 is TGTGCCAGTACAACTGGACTGCCCCTCCAACCTTTCTTT. This sequence encodes CASTTGLPLQPFF.

The V call is TRBV9, the J call TRBJ2-6, with D possibly being TRBD1 (7 bases). This CDR3 comprises 16 residues. V dropped 2 bases and J dropped 4 bases, with 13 bases sitting between them. Germline V gene data show CDR1 as SGDLS and CDR2 as YYNGEE. The CDR3 loop reads CASSVSGGLGANVLTF. CDR3 coding DNA: TGTGCCAGCAGCGTCTCAGGGGGGCTCGGGGCCAACGTCCTGACTTTC. Variable domain in full (rest from reference TRBV9 and TRBJ2-6): DSGVTQTPKHLITATGQRVTLRCSPRSGDLSVYWYQQSLDQGLQFLIQYYNGEERAKGNILERFSAQQFPDLHSELNLSSLELGDSALYFCASSVSGGLGANVLTFGAGSRLTVL.

The chain recombines TRBV5-6 with TRBJ1-5, with 10 nucleotides matching TRBD1. This CDR3 spans 13 amino acids. After removal of 5 bases from V and 10 bases from J, the junction contained 6 bases not matched to a gene. The germline CDR1 and CDR2 sequences are SGHDT and YYEEEE. The CDR3 reads CASSSGTGEPQHF. CDR3 DNA: TGTGCCAGCAGTTCCGGGACAGGGGAACCCCAGCATTTT.

The V call is TRBV27, the J call TRBJ2-3, with TRBD2 identical over 8 bases. Per the germline V gene, CDR1 is MNHEY and CDR2 is SMNVEV (reference sequence). CDR3 length: 16 residues. Trimming took 5 bases from V and 0 from J; bases not matched to a gene: 7. The CDR3 protein is CASSILAEQSTDTQYF. For the CDR3, the DNA is TGTGCCAGCAGTATACTAGCGGAGCAAAGCACAGATACGCAGTATTTT.

The genes are TRBV2 and TRBJ1-1; 10 nucleotides align to TRBD1. V was clipped by 7 bases and J by 3 bases; unmatched bases: 5. The CDR3 covers 14 residues. CDR1 is SNHLY and CDR2 is FYNNEI in the germline V gene. The chain's CDR3 is CASKRQGADTEAFF. The DNA for the CDR3 is TGTGCCAGCAAGAGACAGGGGGCGGACACTGAAGCTTTCTTT.

The chain recombines TRBV29-1 with TRBJ1-1; possibly TRBD1 for D (5 bases). CDR1 is SQVTM, CDR2 ANQGSEA, per germline. This CDR3 contains 14 residues. The ends were cut back, 8 bases at V and 0 bases at J, with 16 bases in the middle. CDR3 DNA sequence: TGCAGCTCCGGGGGGGTAATAATGAACACTGAAGCTTTCTTT. Translation: CSSGGVIMNTEAFF.

This chain links TRBV19 with TRBJ1-6; no clear D gene. The CDR3 contains 14 residues. Trimming shortened V by 6 bases and J by 5 bases, and 11 bases separated the two germline ends. Germline V gives CDR1 LNHDA, CDR2 SQIVND (reference sequence). The CDR3, as DNA: TGTGCCAGTAGGGTGACACGCGATAATTCACCCCTCCACTTT. Translation: CASRVTRDNSPLHF.

V usage is TRBV5-1 and J usage is TRBJ2-3, with 8 bases that match TRBD1. The junction had 7 bases not matched to a gene; V was cut back by 3 bases and J by 4 bases. The CDR3 length is 15 residues. CDR1 SGHRS and CDR2 YFSETQ come from the germline V gene. This CDR3 is CASSSLTGEADTQYF. For the CDR3, the DNA is TGCGCCAGCAGCTCCTTGACAGGGGAGGCAGATACGCAGTATTTT.

The V and J genes are TRBV7-2 and TRBJ2-7; 14 bases are shared with TRBD2. The CDR3 is 15 residues long. Germline V gene lookup returns CDR1 SGHTA and CDR2 FQGNSA. V dropped 3 bases and J dropped 2; count of bases not matched to a gene: 0. The CDR3, as DNA: TGTGCCAGCAGCTTGGGACTAGCGGGAGCCTACGAGCAGTACTTC. It translates to CASSLGLAGAYEQYF.

The rearrangement links TRBV3-1 (or the pseudogene TRBV3-2) to TRBJ2-7; 10 nucleotides line up with TRBD2. The CDR3 sequence is 16 residues long. In germline, CDR1 is LGHDT, CDR2 YNNKEL (reference sequence). With 0 bases clipped from V and 6 bases from J, the junction kept 8 bases outside the gene matches. CDR3 nucleotides: TGTGCCAGCAGCCAAGATTGGTCTAGCGGGAGTGTCGAGCAGTACTTC. It encodes CASSQDWSSGSVEQYF.

The J gene is TRBJ2-7, the V gene TRBV6-5; D remains unclear. The V and J ends lost 7 bases and 3 bases respectively, with 10 bases between them. CDR1 and CDR2 (germline): MNHEY, SVGAGI. The CDR3 totals 12 residues. The CDR3 reads CASNSDFYEQYF. CDR3 DNA sequence: TGTGCCAGCAACTCCGATTTCTACGAGCAGTACTTC.

CDR3 loop: CASSLLLVTGNTEAFF. CDR3 bases: TGTGCCAGCAGCTTGCTTCTTGTCACAGGGAACACTGAAGCTTTCTTT. This chain connects TRBV7-3 to TRBJ1-1; a weak D match, TRBD1 (5 bases). V was cut by 3 bases and J by 1 base, with 15 bases left in between. The CDR3 runs to 16 residues. CDR1 is SGHTA, CDR2 FQGTGA, per germline.

CDR3 region: CASSQDRGGRPYEQYF. In DNA, the CDR3 is TGCGCCAGCAGCCAAGATCGGGGCGGGAGACCCTACGAGCAGTACTTC. V usage is TRBV4-3 and J usage is TRBJ2-7; 7 positions match TRBD2. The CDR3 is made up of 16 amino acids. V lost 0 bases to trimming and J lost 2 bases; unmatched junction nucleotides: 7. The V gene's germline CDR1 is LGHNA and CDR2 YSLEER.

This CDR3 reads CASILGGIWLETQYF. CDR3 nucleotide sequence: TGTGCCAGCATCTTGGGCGGGATCTGGCTCGAGACCCAGTACTTC. The chain couples TRBV2 to TRBJ2-5, with D perhaps TRBD2 (6 bases). V lost 7 bases and J lost 5, with 20 bases in between. The germline V gene encodes CDR1 SNHLY and CDR2 FYNNEI. The CDR3 is 15 residues long.